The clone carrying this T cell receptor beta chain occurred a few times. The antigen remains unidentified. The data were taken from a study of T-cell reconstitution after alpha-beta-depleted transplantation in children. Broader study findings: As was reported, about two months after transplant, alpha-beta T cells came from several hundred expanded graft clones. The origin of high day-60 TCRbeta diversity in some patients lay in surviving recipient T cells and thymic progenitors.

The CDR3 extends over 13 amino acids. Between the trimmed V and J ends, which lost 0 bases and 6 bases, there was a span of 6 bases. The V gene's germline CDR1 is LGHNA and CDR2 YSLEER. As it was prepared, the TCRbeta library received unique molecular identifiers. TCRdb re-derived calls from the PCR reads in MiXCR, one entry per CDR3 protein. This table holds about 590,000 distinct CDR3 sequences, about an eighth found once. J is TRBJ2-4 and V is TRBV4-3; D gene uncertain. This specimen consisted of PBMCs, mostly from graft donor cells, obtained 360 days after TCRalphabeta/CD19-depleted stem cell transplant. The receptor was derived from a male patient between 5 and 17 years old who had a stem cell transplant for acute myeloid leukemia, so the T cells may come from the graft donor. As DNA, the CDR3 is TGCGCCAGCAGCCAAGACCAGATAAACATTCAGTACTTC. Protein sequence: CASSQDQINIQYF.